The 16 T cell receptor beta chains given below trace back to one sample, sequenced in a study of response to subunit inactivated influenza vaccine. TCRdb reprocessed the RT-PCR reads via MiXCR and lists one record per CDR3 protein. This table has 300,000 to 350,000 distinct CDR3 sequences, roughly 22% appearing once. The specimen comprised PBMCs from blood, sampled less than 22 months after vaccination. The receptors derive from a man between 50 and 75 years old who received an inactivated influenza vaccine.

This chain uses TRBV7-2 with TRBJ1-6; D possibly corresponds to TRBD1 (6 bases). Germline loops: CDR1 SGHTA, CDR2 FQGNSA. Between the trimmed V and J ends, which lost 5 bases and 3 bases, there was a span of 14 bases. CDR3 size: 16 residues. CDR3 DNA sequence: TGTGCCAGCAGCCCACAGGGAGTAGGCTATAATTCACCCCTCCACTTT. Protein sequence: CASSPQGVGYNSPLHF.

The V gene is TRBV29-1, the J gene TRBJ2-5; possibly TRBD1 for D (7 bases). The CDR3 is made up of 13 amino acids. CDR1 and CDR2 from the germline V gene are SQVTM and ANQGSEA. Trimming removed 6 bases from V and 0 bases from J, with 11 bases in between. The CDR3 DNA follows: TGCAGCGTCGCAGGGGGGTACCAAGAGACCCAGTACTTC. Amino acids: CSVAGGYQETQYF.

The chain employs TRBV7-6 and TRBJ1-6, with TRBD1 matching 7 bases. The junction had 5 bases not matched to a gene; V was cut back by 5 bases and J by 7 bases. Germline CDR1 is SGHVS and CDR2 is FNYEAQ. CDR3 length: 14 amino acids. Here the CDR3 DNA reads TGTGCCAGCAGCGCGACAGGGATGAATTCACCCCTCCACTTT. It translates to CASSATGMNSPLHF.

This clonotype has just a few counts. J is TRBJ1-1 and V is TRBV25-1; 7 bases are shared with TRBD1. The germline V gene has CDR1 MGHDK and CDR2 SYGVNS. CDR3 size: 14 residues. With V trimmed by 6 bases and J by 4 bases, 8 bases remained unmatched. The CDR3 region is CASSPDRLGTEAFF. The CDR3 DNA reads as TGTGCCAGCAGCCCGGACAGGTTGGGCACTGAAGCTTTCTTT.

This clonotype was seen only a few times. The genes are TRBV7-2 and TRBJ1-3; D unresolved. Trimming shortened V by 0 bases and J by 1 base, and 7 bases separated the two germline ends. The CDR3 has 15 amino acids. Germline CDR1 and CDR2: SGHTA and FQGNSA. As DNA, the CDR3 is TGTGCCAGCAGCTTAGCGAGCGGATCTGGAAACACCATATATTTT. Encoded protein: CASSLASGSGNTIYF. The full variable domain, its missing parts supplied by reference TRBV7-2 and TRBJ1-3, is GAGVSQSPSNKVTEKGKDVELRCDPISGHTALYWYRQSLGQGLEFLIYFQGNSAPDKSGLPSDRFSAERTGGSVSTLTIQRTQQEDSAVYLCASSLASGSGNTIYFGEGSWLTVV.

The CDR3 here is CASISGLVQETQYF. DNA for the CDR3: TGTGCCAGCATCAGCGGACTAGTACAAGAGACCCAGTACTTC. The V and J genes are TRBV28 and TRBJ2-5, with 7 bases aligning to TRBD2. Germline loops: CDR1 MDHEN, CDR2 SYDVKM. The ends lost 7 bases at V and 2 bases at J; junction bases unmatched: 7. The CDR3 sequence is 14 residues long.

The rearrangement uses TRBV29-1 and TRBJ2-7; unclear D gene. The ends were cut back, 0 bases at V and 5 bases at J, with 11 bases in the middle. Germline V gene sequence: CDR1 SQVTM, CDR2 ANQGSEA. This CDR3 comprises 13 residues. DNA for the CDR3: TGCAGCGTTGAAGATATGGGCAGCAACGAGCAGTACTTC. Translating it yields CSVEDMGSNEQYF.

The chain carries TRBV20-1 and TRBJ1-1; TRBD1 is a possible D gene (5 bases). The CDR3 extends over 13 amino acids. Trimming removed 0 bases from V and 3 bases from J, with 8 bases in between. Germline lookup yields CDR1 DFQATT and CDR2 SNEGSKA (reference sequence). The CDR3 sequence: CSARDQGYTEAFF. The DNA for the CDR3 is TGCAGTGCTAGAGATCAGGGATACACTGAAGCTTTCTTT.

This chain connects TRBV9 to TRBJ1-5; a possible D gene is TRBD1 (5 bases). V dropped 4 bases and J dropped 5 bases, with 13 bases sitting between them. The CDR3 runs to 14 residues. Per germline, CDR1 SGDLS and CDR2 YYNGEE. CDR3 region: CASSLDSSDQPQHF. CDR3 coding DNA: TGTGCCAGCAGCCTAGACAGCTCGGATCAGCCCCAGCATTTT.

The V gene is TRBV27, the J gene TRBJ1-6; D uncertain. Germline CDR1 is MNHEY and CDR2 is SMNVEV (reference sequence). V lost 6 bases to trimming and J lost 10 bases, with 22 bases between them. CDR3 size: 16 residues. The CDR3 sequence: CASSPALGLASSPLHF. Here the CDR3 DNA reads TGTGCCAGCAGCCCTGCCCTAGGGCTGGCGAGCTCACCCCTCCACTTT.

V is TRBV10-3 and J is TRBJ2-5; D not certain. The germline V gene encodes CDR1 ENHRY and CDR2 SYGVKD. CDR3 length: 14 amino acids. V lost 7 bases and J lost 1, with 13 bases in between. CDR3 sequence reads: CAIKNNGPQETQYF. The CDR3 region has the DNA TGTGCCATCAAAAATAATGGTCCCCAAGAGACCCAGTACTTC.

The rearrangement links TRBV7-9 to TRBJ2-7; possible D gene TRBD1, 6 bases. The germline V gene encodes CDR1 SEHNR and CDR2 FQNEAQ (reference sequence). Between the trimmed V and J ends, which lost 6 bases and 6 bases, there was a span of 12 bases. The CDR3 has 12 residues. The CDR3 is CASSLTGPEQYF. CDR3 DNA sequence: TGTGCCAGCAGTCTCACAGGGCCCGAGCAGTACTTC.

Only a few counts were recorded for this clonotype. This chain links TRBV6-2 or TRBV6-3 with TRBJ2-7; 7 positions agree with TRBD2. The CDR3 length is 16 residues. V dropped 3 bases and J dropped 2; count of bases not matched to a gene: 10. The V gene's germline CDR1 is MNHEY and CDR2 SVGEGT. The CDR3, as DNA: TGTGCCAGCAGTTATGGTAGCGGGTCCACCCCCTACGAGCAGTACTTC. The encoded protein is CASSYGSGSTPYEQYF.

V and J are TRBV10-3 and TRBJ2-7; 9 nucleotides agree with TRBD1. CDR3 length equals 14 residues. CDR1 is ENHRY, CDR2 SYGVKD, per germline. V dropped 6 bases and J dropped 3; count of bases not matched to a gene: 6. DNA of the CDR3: TGTGCCATCAGGACGGACAGGGGAGGCTACGAGCAGTACTTC. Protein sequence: CAIRTDRGGYEQYF.

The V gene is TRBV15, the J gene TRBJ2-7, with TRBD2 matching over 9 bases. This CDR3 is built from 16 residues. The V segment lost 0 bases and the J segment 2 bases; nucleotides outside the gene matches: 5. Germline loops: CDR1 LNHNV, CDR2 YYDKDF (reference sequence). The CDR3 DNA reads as TGTGCCACCAGCAGAGATCCGGCTAGCGGGGCCTACGAGCAGTACTTC. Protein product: CATSRDPASGAYEQYF.

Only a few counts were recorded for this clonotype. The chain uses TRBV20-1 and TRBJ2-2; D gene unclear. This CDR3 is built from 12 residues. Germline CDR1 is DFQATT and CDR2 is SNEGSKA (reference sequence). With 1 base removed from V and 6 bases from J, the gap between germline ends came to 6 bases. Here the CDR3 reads CSARGTAGELFF. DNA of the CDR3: TGCAGTGCTAGAGGCACGGCCGGGGAGCTGTTTTTT.